Listed below are T cell receptor beta chains from one sample, sequenced in a study of early T cells in non-severe SARS-CoV-2 infection. Via MiXCR, TCRdb re-called the 5' RACE reads, giving one row per CDR3 protein. This table holds roughly 31,000 distinct CDR3 sequences, roughly 5% found once. Sequencing used whole blood. Receptors were obtained from an adult who was a healthcare worker with PCR-confirmed SARS-CoV-2 infection or an uninfected control (not recorded which). Each CDR3 is given with its conserved first and last residue. D genes are given only for firm matches. Expanded clones get a size class; other rows say once, few or many, or leave the size out.

J,length,V,size,D,DNA,CDR3
TRBJ1-3,17,TRBV6-2/TRBV6-3,many,NA,TGTGCCAGCAGCAAACCCACAGGGTCTCCCTCTGGAAACACCATATATTTT,CASSKPTGSPSGNTIYF
TRBJ1-1,17,TRBV14,many,TRBD1,TGTGCCAGCAGCCTGACGACAGGGTACCAATCTAACACTGAAGCTTTCTTT,CASSLTTGYQSNTEAFF
TRBJ1-5,14,TRBV7-9,few,NA,TGTGCCAGCAGCTCCAGTGCCCCCAATCAGCCCCAGCATTTT,CASSSSAPNQPQHF
TRBJ2-5,15,TRBV19,many,NA,TGTGCCAGTAGTATAGTGGGAACTTTGGGGCAGACCCAGTACTTC,CASSIVGTLGQTQYF
TRBJ2-2,13,TRBV4-1,few,NA,TGCGCCAGCAGCCCGACGGGGACCGGGGAGCTGTTTTTT,CASSPTGTGELFF
TRBJ2-3,16,TRBV15,few,TRBD2,TGTGCCACCAGTAACTGGGTCGCGGGAGAGGCAGATACGCAGTATTTT,CATSNWVAGEADTQYF
TRBJ2-3,14,TRBV3-1,many,NA,TGTGCCAGCAGCCAGTTTCTCAGATCGGATACGCAGTATTTT,CASSQFLRSDTQYF
TRBJ2-3,14,TRBV5-1,few,NA,TGCGCCAGCAGCTTCTTGCCAGGGGAAGATACGCAGTATTTT,CASSFLPGEDTQYF
TRBJ2-5,14,TRBV7-9,many,NA,TGTGCCAGCAGAGGACTGGGAGGAGACTTGACCCAGTACTTC,CASRGLGGDLTQYF
TRBJ2-5,12,TRBV29-1,many,NA,TGCAGCGTGGACAGAGGGGCCAGCGACCAGTACTTC,CSVDRGASDQYF
TRBJ2-1,14,TRBV2,many,NA,TGTGCCAGCACCCTCGAGGGAGATATAAATGAGCAGTTCTTC,CASTLEGDINEQFF
TRBJ2-6,16,TRBV5-4,few,NA,TGTGCCAGCAGCTCTACAGGTCGCTCTGGGGCCAACGTCCTGACTTTC,CASSSTGRSGANVLTF
TRBJ2-2,13,TRBV5-1,NA,NA,TGCGCCAGCAGAATCCAGGCCACCGGGGAGCTGTTTTTT,CASRIQATGELFF
TRBJ2-7,12,TRBV10-3,few,NA,TGTGCCATCAGACCGGGCCCAGAAGAGCAGTACTTC,CAIRPGPEEQYF
TRBJ2-5,14,TRBV5-1,many,NA,TGCGCCAGCAGCTCCCTCGGCGTCTATGAGACCCAGTACTTC,CASSSLGVYETQYF
TRBJ2-1,11,TRBV20-1,NA,NA,TGCAGTGCTAGCACGGCAGATGAGCAGTTCTTC,CSASTADEQFF
TRBJ2-3,15,TRBV4-2,many,TRBD2,TGTGCCAGCAGCCAAGATACTAGCGGGAGGGATACGCAGTATTTT,CASSQDTSGRDTQYF
TRBJ2-5,16,TRBV19,many,NA,TGTGCCAGTACCCAAAGGGCGACCCACCCGGAGGAGACCCAGTACTTC,CASTQRATHPEETQYF
TRBJ1-1,17,TRBV5-4,many,NA,TGTGCCAGCAGCCCGCGCCGGGTAAACTGGGGGGCGGATGAAGCTTTCTTT,CASSPRRVNWGADEAFF
TRBJ2-1,15,TRBV20-1,many,NA,TGCAGTGCTGACCCCGGCCTCAGCTCCTACAATGAGCAGTTCTTC,CSADPGLSSYNEQFF
TRBJ2-3,16,TRBV12-3/TRBV12-4,many,TRBD2,TGTGCCAGCAGTTTCGCGGGAGGCGGGGGGTCAGATACGCAGTATTTT,CASSFAGGGGSDTQYF
TRBJ2-1,16,TRBV9,many,TRBD2,TGTGCCAGCAGCGTAGGGGAGCGGGAGTTGTACAATGAGCAGTTCTTC,CASSVGERELYNEQFF
TRBJ2-2,17,TRBV5-1,NA,NA,TGCGCCAGCAGCTTGGGCATTAGCTCCCTGAACACCGGGGAGCTGTTTTTT,CASSLGISSLNTGELFF
TRBJ1-2,13,TRBV14,NA,NA,TGTGCCAGCAGCCTCATGCAGCACTATGGCTACACCTTC,CASSLMQHYGYTF
TRBJ2-1,14,TRBV25-1,many,TRBD1,TGTGCCAGCAGTGAACATGGACAGGGGAGTGAGCAGTTCTTC,CASSEHGQGSEQFF
TRBJ2-4,11,TRBV21-1,few,NA,TGTGCCAGAGGACAGGGAAACATTCAGTACTTC,CARGQGNIQYF
TRBJ1-1,15,TRBV4-2,many,NA,TGTGCCAGCAGCCAGGGCCGATGGGGTAACACTGAAGCTTTCTTT,CASSQGRWGNTEAFF
TRBJ2-7,14,TRBV18,many,TRBD1,TGTGCCAGCTCACCATCCGGACAGGGGGACGAGCAGTACTTC,CASSPSGQGDEQYF
TRBJ2-1,13,TRBV5-1,many,NA,TGCGCCAGCAGCCCCGACAACGACAATGAGCAGTTCTTC,CASSPDNDNEQFF
TRBJ2-1,15,TRBV28,many,NA,TGTGCCAGCAGTTTCGCCGGAAGCTCCTACAATGAGCAGTTCTTC,CASSFAGSSYNEQFF
TRBJ2-5,15,TRBV11-2,NA,TRBD2,TGTGCCAGCAGCCCCAGACTAGCGGGGCAAGAGACCCAGTACTTC,CASSPRLAGQETQYF
TRBJ2-6,14,TRBV28,many,NA,TGTGCCAGCAGTCATTACTCTGGGGCCAACGTCCTGACTTTC,CASSHYSGANVLTF